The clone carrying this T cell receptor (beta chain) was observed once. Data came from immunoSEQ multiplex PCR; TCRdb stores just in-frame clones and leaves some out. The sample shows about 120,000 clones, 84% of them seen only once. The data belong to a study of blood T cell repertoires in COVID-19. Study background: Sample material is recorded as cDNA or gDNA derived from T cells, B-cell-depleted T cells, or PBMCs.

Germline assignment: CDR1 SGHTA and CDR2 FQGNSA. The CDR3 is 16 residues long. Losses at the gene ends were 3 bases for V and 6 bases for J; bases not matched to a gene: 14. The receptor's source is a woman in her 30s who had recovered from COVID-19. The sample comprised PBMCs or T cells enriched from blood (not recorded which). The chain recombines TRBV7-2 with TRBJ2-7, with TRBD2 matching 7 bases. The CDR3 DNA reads TGTGCCAGCAGCTTTGATGCTCTGCGGGGGAAGGCCGAGCAGTACTTC. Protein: CASSFDALRGKAEQYF.